This is a list of T cell receptor beta chains from one sample in a study of response to subunit inactivated influenza vaccine. TCRdb called the RT-PCR reads again in MiXCR, with one record for every CDR3 protein. The sample lists about half a million distinct CDR3 sequences, about 25% occurring once. The material was CD4+ T cells sorted from PBMCs, obtained about 5 days after vaccination. The receptors stem from a man over 45 who received an inactivated influenza vaccine. The CDR3 runs from the conserved cysteine through the conserved F or W. The D gene is left open where the match is weak. Rows may omit the clone size; those that give it use once, few, many or a size class.

J gene,V gene,D gene,clone size,CDR3 DNA,CDR3 protein
TRBJ1-1,TRBV20-1,-,-,TGCAGTGCTAGCCTCTTGGGGGCCGGGAACACTGAAGCTTTCTTT,CSASLLGAGNTEAFF
TRBJ1-2,TRBV10-3,-,-,TGTGCCATCAATGACAGGAAGGGGGACTATGGCTACACCTTC,CAINDRKGDYGYTF
TRBJ2-1,TRBV4-3,-,-,TGCGCCAGCAGCCAATTGTTAGCGGACAATGAGCAGTTCTTC,CASSQLLADNEQFF
TRBJ2-4,TRBV20-1,-,-,TGCAGTGCTAGAGAGGGGGCGGGAGCCAAAAACATTCAGTACTTC,CSAREGAGAKNIQYF
TRBJ2-7,TRBV7-3,TRBD2,few,TGTGCCAACCGCCGCTTTAGCGGGAGACGCGAGCAGTACTTC,CANRRFSGRREQYF
TRBJ2-3,TRBV5-1,-,-,TGCGCCAGCAGCTTACAGGGAAGTAGCACAGATACGCAGTATTTT,CASSLQGSSTDTQYF
TRBJ1-6,TRBV2,-,-,TGTGCCAGCAGTGAAGGGACAGCCTATAATTCACCCCTCCACTTT,CASSEGTAYNSPLHF
TRBJ1-1,TRBV29-1,-,few,TGCAGCGGTGTGACAGGGAACACTGAAGCTTTCTTT,CSGVTGNTEAFF
TRBJ2-1,TRBV20-1,TRBD2,few,TGCAGTGCCCGGGGACTAGCGGGAATCCCAAGTTCGGGAAATGAGCAGTTCTTC,CSARGLAGIPSSGNEQFF
TRBJ2-6,TRBV25-1,-,few,TGTGCCAGCAGTAGACAGAGCTCTGGGGCCAACGTCCTGACTTTC,CASSRQSSGANVLTF
TRBJ2-1,TRBV12-3/TRBV12-4,-,-,TGTGCCAGCAGGGCAATCAATGAGCAGTTCTTC,CASRAINEQFF
TRBJ1-1,TRBV10-2,-,few,TGCGCCAGCAGTGAGGGCGCCGGGACCGTCCTGAACACTGAAGCTTTCTTT,CASSEGAGTVLNTEAFF
TRBJ1-1,TRBV29-1,-,few,TGCAGCGTTTTCGGCAGGGCTTACACTGAAGCTTTCTTT,CSVFGRAYTEAFF
TRBJ2-5,TRBV20-1,TRBD1,-,TGCAGTGCCGCCAGGGGGCAGGGGACCCAGTACTTC,CSAARGQGTQYF
TRBJ2-3,TRBV14,-,-,TGTGCCAGCAGCGACGGGATTCATAGCTCCACAGATACGCAGTATTTT,CASSDGIHSSTDTQYF
TRBJ1-1,TRBV12-3/TRBV12-4,-,-,TGTGCCAGCAGTTTAGACACGGTTGGCACTGAAGCTTTCTTT,CASSLDTVGTEAFF
TRBJ1-1,TRBV5-1,TRBD1,-,TGCGCCAGCAGCGCCCAAGACAGGGGGACTGAAGCTTTCTTT,CASSAQDRGTEAFF